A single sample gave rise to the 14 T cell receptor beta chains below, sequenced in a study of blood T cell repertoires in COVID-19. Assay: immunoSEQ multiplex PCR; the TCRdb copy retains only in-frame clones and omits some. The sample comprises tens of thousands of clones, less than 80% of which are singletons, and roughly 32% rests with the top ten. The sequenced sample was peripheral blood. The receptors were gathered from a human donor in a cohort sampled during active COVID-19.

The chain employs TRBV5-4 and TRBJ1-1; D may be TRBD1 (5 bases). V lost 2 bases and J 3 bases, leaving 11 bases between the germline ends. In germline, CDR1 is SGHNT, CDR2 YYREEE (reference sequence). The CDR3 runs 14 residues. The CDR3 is CASSLGQTYTEAFF. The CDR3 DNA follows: TGTGCCAGCAGCTTAGGACAAACATACACTGAAGCTTTCTTT.

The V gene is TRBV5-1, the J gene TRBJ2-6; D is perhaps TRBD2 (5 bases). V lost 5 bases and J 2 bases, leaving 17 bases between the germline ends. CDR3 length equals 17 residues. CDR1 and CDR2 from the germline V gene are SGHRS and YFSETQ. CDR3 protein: CASSSQTGKAGANVLTF. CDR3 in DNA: TGCGCCAGCAGTTCCCAGACGGGAAAGGCTGGGGCCAACGTCCTGACTTTC.

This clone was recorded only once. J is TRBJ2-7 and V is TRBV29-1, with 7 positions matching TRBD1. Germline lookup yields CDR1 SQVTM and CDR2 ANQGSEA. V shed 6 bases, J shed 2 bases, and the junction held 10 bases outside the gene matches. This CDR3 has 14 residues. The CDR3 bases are TGCAGCGTCGACTCCGAGGGGGCCCCCTACGAGCAGTACTTC. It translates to CSVDSEGAPYEQYF.

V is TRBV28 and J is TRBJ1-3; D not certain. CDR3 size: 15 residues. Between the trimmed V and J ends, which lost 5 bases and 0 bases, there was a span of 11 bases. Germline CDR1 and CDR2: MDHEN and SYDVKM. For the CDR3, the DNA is TGTGCCAGCAGTCCTATTGATGTCTCTGGAAACACCATATATTTT. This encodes CASSPIDVSGNTIYF.

CDR3 nucleotides: TGTGCCAGCTCACTAGCAGGGGGAAACACTGAAGCTTTCTTT. Protein product: CASSLAGGNTEAFF. The rearrangement uses TRBV18 and TRBJ1-1, with 7 bases lining up with TRBD1. The CDR3 length is 14 residues. The V gene end was trimmed by 4 bases and the J gene end by 2 bases; junction bases not matched to a gene: 4. Germline lookup yields CDR1 KGHSH and CDR2 LQKENI.

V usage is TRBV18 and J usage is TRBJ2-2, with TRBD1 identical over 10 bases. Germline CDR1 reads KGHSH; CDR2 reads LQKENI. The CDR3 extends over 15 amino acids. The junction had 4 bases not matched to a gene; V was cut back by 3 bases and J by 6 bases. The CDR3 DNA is TGTGCCAGCTCACCGCCCGGGACAGGGGCCGGGGAGCTGTTTTTT. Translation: CASSPPGTGAGELFF.

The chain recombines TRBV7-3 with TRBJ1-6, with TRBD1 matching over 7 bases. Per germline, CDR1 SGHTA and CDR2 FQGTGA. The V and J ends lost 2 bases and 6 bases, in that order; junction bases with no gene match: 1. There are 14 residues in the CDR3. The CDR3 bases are TGTGCCAGCAGCTTATACAGGGGTAATTCACCCCTCCACTTT. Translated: CASSLYRGNSPLHF.

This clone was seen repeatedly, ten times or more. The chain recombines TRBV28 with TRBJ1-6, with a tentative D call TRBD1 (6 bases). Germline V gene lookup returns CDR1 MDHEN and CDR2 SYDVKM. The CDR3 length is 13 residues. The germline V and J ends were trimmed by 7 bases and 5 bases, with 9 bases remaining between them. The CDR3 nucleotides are TGTGCCAGCAAACAGGGACATAATTCACCCCTCCACTTT. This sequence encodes CASKQGHNSPLHF.

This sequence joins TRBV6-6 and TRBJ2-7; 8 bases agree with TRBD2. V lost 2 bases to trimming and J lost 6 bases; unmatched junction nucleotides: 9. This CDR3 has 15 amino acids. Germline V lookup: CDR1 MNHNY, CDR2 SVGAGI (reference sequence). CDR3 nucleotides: TGTGCCAGCAGTTACAATATAGCGGGAAACCGCGAGCAGTACTTC. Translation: CASSYNIAGNREQYF.

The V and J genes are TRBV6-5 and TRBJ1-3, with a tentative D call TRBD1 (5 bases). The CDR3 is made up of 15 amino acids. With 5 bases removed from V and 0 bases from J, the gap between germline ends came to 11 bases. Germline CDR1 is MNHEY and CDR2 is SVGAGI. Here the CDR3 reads CASSPDSSSGNTIYF. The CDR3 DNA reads TGTGCCAGCAGTCCTGACAGCTCCTCTGGAAACACCATATATTTT.

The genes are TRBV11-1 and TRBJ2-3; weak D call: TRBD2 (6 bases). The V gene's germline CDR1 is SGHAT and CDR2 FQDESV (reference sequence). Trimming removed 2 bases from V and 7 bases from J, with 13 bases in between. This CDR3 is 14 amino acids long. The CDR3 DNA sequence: TGTGCCAGCAGCTTACAGACTAGGAAAAATACGCAGTATTTT. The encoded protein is CASSLQTRKNTQYF.

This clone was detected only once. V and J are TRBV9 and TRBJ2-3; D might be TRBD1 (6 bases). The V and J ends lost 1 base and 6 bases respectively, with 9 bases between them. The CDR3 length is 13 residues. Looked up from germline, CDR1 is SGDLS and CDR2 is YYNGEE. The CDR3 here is CASSVRQADTQYF. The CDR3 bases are TGTGCCAGCAGCGTAAGACAGGCGGATACGCAGTATTTT.

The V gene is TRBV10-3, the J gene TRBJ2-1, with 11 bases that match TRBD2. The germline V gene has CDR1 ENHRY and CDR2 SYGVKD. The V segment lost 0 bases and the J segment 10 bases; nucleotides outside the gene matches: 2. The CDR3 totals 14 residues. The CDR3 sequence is CAISESSGRDEQFF. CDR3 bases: TGTGCCATCAGTGAGTCTAGCGGGAGGGACGAGCAGTTCTTC.

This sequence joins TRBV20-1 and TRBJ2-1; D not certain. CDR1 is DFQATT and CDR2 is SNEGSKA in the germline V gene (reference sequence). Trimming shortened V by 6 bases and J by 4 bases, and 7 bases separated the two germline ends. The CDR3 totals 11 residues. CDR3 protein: CSAQTYNEQFF. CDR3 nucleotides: TGCAGTGCCCAGACTTACAATGAGCAGTTCTTC.